The 17 T cell receptor beta chains in this list originate from one sample, sequenced in a study of technical replicates of blood from a few donors. The data were produced by immunoSEQ multiplex PCR, yet TCRdb's version contains in-frame clones alone and is incomplete. This sample has 68,000 or so clones, with about 90% found just once. What was sequenced was T cells isolated from PBMCs. Receptor source: a human donor in good health.

The chain employs TRBV29-1 and TRBJ2-7; maybe TRBD2 (6 bases). CDR1 is SQVTM, CDR2 ANQGSEA, per germline. This CDR3 comprises 10 residues. Trimming cost V 4 bases and J 5 bases, with 6 bases left between them. The CDR3 coding sequence is TGCAGCGTTGGCGGGAACGAGCAGTACTTC. This sequence encodes CSVGGNEQYF.

The rearrangement joins TRBV7-9 to TRBJ2-1; weak D call: TRBD2 (6 bases). The CDR3 has 10 amino acids. Germline V gene sequence: CDR1 SEHNR, CDR2 FQNEAQ (reference sequence). V was trimmed by 9 bases and J by 9 bases, leaving 9 bases between them. This CDR3 reads CASQRAEQFF. DNA for the CDR3: TGTGCCAGTCAGCGGGCTGAGCAGTTCTTC.

The rearrangement uses TRBV7-6 and TRBJ2-7, with D possibly TRBD1 on 5 matching bases. CDR1 SGHVS and CDR2 FNYEAQ come from the germline V gene. The CDR3 extends over 12 amino acids. V was clipped by 2 bases and J by 3 bases, with 5 bases between them. CDR3 residues: CASSLQGYEQYF. The CDR3 DNA is TGTGCCAGCAGCTTACAGGGCTACGAGCAGTACTTC.

Only one count was recorded for this clone. The chain joins TRBV19 to TRBJ1-1, with 9 positions matching TRBD1. Germline V gives CDR1 LNHDA, CDR2 SQIVND (reference sequence). V lost 5 bases and J lost 4; bases outside the gene matches: 8. The CDR3 totals 15 residues. The CDR3 sequence: CASSDNGQGFTEAFF. The CDR3 bases are TGTGCCAGTAGTGACAACGGACAGGGGTTCACTGAAGCTTTCTTT.

The rearrangement joins TRBV5-1 to TRBJ1-2; weak D call: TRBD1 (5 bases). Per germline, CDR1 SGHRS and CDR2 YFSETQ. V lost 4 bases to trimming and J lost 4 bases, with 11 bases between them. CDR3 length: 13 amino acids. As DNA, the CDR3 is TGCGCCAGCAGCCAGACAGCGAGCTATGGCTACACCTTC. Translating it yields CASSQTASYGYTF.

In its sample, this clone was seen once. The CDR3 here is CASSLAEGARYGYTF. The CDR3 region has the DNA TGCGCCAGCAGCTTGGCCGAGGGGGCGCGTTATGGCTACACCTTC. The V gene is TRBV5-1, the J gene TRBJ1-2; 7 nucleotides line up with TRBD1. Germline V lookup: CDR1 SGHRS, CDR2 YFSETQ. With V trimmed by 0 bases and J by 5 bases, 7 bases remained unmatched. The CDR3 contains 15 residues.

This clone was found once. This chain links TRBV9 with TRBJ1-1; D may be TRBD1 (5 bases). The CDR3 totals 16 residues. The germline CDR1 and CDR2 sequences are SGDLS and YYNGEE. V was shortened by 0 bases and J by 2 bases, with 14 bases between the two germline ends. CDR3 coding DNA: TGTGCCAGCAGCGTAGGATTAGGGGTCGAAAACACTGAAGCTTTCTTT. This sequence encodes CASSVGLGVENTEAFF. The whole variable domain, filled in from reference TRBV9 and TRBJ1-1, reads DSGVTQTPKHLITATGQRVTLRCSPRSGDLSVYWYQQSLDQGLQFLIQYYNGEERAKGNILERFSAQQFPDLHSELNLSSLELGDSALYFCASSVGLGVENTEAFFGQGTRLTVV.

The CDR3 nucleotides are TGCGCCAGCAGCCAGGCCAGGGAACAGCCCCAGCATTTT. Translating gives CASSQAREQPQHF. The chain carries TRBV4-1 and TRBJ1-5; weak D call: TRBD1 (5 bases). There are 13 residues in the CDR3. Trimming took 3 bases from V and 7 from J, leaving 10 bases between them. The germline gives CDR1 MGHRA, CDR2 YSYEKL.

This clone was seen a single time. The chain has TRBV11-2 and TRBJ1-1; 10 bases align to TRBD1. In germline, CDR1 is SGHAT, CDR2 FQNNGV. V lost 4 bases, J lost 4 bases, and 3 bases stayed unmatched. The CDR3 consists of 14 residues. The CDR3 here is CASSWTGGSTEAFF. The CDR3 nucleotides read TGTGCCAGCAGCTGGACAGGGGGGTCCACTGAAGCTTTCTTT.

V is TRBV5-4 and J is TRBJ2-2, with D possibly being TRBD2 (5 bases). This CDR3 spans 14 amino acids. CDR1 and CDR2 from the germline V gene are SGHNT and YYREEE (reference sequence). Trimming left V 5 bases short and J 3 bases short, with 11 bases between. The CDR3 region is CASREVGDTGELFF. In DNA, the CDR3 is TGTGCCAGCAGGGAGGTAGGAGACACCGGGGAGCTGTTTTTT.

The chain joins TRBV10-3 to TRBJ1-2; D is possibly TRBD1 (5 bases). Germline values: CDR1 ENHRY, CDR2 SYGVKD. The CDR3 has 13 amino acids. With 6 bases removed from V and 5 bases from J, the gap between germline ends came to 13 bases. CDR3 sequence reads: CAISDSRPYGYTF. Written as DNA, the CDR3 is TGTGCCATCAGCGACAGTCGCCCTTATGGCTACACCTTC.

This chain uses TRBV18 with TRBJ2-1; TRBD2 might be the D (5 bases). The CDR3 sequence is 15 residues long. Per germline, CDR1 KGHSH and CDR2 LQKENI. V lost 3 bases, J lost 0 bases, and 9 bases lay in between. CDR3 in DNA: TGTGCCAGCTCACCGGACTCTAGCTCCTACAATGAGCAGTTCTTC. It translates to CASSPDSSSYNEQFF.

The chain couples TRBV2 to TRBJ1-2; possibly TRBD1 for D (6 bases). Germline V lookup: CDR1 SNHLY, CDR2 FYNNEI. The CDR3 spans 11 residues. With 8 bases removed from V and 9 bases from J, the gap between germline ends came to 13 bases. CDR3 loop: CASGGAKSYTF. CDR3 bases: TGTGCCAGCGGGGGGGCCAAGAGCTACACCTTC.

This sequence joins TRBV25-1 and TRBJ2-1; perhaps TRBD1 as D (6 bases). The germline V gene encodes CDR1 MGHDK and CDR2 SYGVNS. V lost 6 bases and J 4 bases, leaving 7 bases between the germline ends. CDR3 length: 12 amino acids. CDR3 coding DNA: TGTGCCAGCAGGCAGGGGTACAATGAGCAGTTCTTC. Translating it yields CASRQGYNEQFF.

J is TRBJ1-5 and V is TRBV21-1; the D call of TRBD1 is as the table states it, not checked on the DNA. TRBV21-1 is assigned pseudogene status. The CDR3 length is 22 residues. This CDR3 reads CASSKDGRAGDSRDKSNQPQHF. As DNA, the CDR3 is TGTGCCAGCAGCAAAGATGGTAGGGCAGGGGATAGCCGGGATAAAAGCAATCAGCCCCAGCATTTT.

V usage is TRBV28 and J usage is TRBJ2-7; 8 bases map to TRBD1. The CDR3 sequence is 12 residues long. Germline loops: CDR1 MDHEN, CDR2 SYDVKM. J was trimmed by 11 bases and V by 1 base; bases with no gene match: 4. The CDR3 DNA reads TGTGCCAGCAGTTTATCCACGGACAGGGAGTACTTC. Residues: CASSLSTDREYF. The whole variable domain, filled in from reference TRBV28 and TRBJ2-7, reads DVKVTQSSRYLVKRTGEKVFLECVQDMDHENMFWYRQDPGLGLRLIYFSYDVKMKEKGDIPEGYSVSREKKERFSLILESASTNQTSMYLCASSLSTDREYFGPGTRLTVT.

The chain has TRBV9 and TRBJ1-5; no firm D call. The length of the CDR3 is 14 residues. Germline CDR1 reads SGDLS; CDR2 reads YYNGEE. The germline V and J ends were trimmed by 0 bases and 0 bases, with 4 bases remaining between them. CDR3 amino acids: CASSVGLSNQPQHF. The CDR3 DNA follows: TGTGCCAGCAGCGTAGGGCTTAGCAATCAGCCCCAGCATTTT.